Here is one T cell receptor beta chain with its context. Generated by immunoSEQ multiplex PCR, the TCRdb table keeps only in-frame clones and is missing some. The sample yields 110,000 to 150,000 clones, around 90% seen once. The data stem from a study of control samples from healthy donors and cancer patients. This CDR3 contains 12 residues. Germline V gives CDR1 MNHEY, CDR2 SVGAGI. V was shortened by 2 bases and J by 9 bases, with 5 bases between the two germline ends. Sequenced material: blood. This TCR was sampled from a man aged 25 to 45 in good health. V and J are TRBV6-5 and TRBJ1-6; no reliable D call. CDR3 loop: CASSYPGSPLHF. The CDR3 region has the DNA TGTGCCAGCAGTTACCCGGGTTCACCCCTCCACTTT.